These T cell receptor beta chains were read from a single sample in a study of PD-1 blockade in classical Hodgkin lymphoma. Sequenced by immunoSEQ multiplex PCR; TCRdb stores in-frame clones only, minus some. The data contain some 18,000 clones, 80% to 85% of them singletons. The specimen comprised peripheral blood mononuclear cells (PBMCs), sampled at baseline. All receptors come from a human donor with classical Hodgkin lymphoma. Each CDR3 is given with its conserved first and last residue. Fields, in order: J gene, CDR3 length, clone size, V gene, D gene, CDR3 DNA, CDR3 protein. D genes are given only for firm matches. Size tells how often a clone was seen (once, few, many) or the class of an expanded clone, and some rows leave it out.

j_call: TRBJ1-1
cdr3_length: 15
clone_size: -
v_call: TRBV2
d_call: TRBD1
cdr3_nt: TGTGCCAGCAGTGAAGCGCGATCAGGGGGTCCCAAAGCTTTCTTT
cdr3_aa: CASSEARSGGPKAFF

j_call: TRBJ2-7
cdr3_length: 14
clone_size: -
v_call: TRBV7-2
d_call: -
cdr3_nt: TGTGCCAGCAGCTTAGAGCCTTTCGTCGACGAGCAGTACTTC
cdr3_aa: CASSLEPFVDEQYF

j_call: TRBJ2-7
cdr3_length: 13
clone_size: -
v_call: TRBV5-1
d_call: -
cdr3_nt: TGCGCCAGCAGCTTGGAAATCCTCTACGAGCAGTACTTC
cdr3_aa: CASSLEILYEQYF

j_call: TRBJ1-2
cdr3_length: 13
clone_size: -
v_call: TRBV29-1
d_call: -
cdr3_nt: TGCAGCGTGGGGACCGGGGCGGGGGGGGGCTACACCTTC
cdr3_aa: CSVGTGAGGGYTF

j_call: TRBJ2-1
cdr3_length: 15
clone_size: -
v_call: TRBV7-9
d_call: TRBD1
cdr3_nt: TGTGCCAGCAGCGCGACGGGACAGGGGGCAGGAGAGCAGTTCTTC
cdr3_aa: CASSATGQGAGEQFF

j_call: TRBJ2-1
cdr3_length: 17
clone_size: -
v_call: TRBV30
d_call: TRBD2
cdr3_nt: TGTGCCTGGACGGGTTCCCATGGCGGGGGGGCCTTATGGGAGCAGTTCTTC
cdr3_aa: CAWTGSHGGGALWEQFF

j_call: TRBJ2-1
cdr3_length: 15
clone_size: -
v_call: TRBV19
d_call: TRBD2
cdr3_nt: TGTGCCAGTAATAGGGCCAGCGGGGGTTACAATGAGCAGTTCTTC
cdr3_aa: CASNRASGGYNEQFF

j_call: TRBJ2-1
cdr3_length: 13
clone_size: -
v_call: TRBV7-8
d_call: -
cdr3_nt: TGTGCCAGCAGCTTGGGACCAGCGGATGAGCAGTTCTTC
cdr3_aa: CASSLGPADEQFF

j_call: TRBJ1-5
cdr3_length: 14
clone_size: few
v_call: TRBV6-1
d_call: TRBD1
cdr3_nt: TGTGCCAGCAGTGTGGACAGGGGCAATCAGCCCCAGCATTTT
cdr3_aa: CASSVDRGNQPQHF

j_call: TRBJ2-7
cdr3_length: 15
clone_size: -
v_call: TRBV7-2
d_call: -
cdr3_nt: TGTGCCAGCAGCTCACGCAAGGGAGGTTCCTACGAGCAGTACTTC
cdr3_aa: CASSSRKGGSYEQYF

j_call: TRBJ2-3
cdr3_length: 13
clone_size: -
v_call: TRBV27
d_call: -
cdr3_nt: TGTGCCAGTAAGTTACTTAGCACAGATACGCAGTATTTT
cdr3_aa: CASKLLSTDTQYF

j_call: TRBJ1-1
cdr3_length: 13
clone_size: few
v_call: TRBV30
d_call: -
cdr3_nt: TGTGCCTGGAGTGCGAGAGGGAACACTGAAGCTTTCTTT
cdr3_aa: CAWSARGNTEAFF

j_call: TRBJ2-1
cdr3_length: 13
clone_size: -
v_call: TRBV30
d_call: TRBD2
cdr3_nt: TGTGCCTGGAGCGGGGGGAATGGCGATGAGCAGTTCTTC
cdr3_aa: CAWSGGNGDEQFF

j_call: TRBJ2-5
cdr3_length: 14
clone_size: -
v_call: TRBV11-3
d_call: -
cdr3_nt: TGTGCCAGCAGCCCCTCGCCGGGGCAAGAGACCCAGTACTTC
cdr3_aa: CASSPSPGQETQYF

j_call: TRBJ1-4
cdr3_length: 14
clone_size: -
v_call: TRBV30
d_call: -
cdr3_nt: TGTGCCTGGAGTCGCCAGGGTGCTAATGAAAAACTGTTTTTT
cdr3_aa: CAWSRQGANEKLFF

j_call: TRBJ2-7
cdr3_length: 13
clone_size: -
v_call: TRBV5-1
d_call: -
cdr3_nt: TGCGCCAGCAGCTTGGTGCAGGGCTACGAGCAGTACTTC
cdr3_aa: CASSLVQGYEQYF

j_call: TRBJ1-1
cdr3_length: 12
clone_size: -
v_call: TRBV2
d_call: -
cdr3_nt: TGTGCCAGCAATTACGATGTATCTGAAGCTTTCTTT
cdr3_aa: CASNYDVSEAFF

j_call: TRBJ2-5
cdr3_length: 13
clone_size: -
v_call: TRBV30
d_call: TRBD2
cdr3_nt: TGTGCCTGGAGTAAACTAGCGGGGCCTACCCAGTACTTC
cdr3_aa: CAWSKLAGPTQYF

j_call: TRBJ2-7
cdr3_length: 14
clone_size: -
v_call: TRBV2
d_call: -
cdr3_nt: TGTGCCAGCAGTTGGCAGGTGACAACCTACGAGCAGTACTTC
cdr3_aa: CASSWQVTTYEQYF

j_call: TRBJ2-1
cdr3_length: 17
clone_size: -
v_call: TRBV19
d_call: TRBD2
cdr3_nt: TGTGCCAGTAGTATAGGGGTTGGCGGGAGCTCCTACAATGAGCAGTTCTTC
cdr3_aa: CASSIGVGGSSYNEQFF

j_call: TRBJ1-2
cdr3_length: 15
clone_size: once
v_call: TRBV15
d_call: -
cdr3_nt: TGTGCCACCAGCAGAGATCGGCGTGCTCTCTATGGCTACACCTTC
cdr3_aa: CATSRDRRALYGYTF

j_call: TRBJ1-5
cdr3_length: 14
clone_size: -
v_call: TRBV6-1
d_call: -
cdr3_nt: TGTGCCAGCAGTGCCGACAGTTTAGATCAGCCCCAGCATTTT
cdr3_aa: CASSADSLDQPQHF

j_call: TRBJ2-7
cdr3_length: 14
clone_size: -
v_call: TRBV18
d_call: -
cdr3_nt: TGTGCCAGCTCAACGCCTGGGAGTAACTACGAGCAGTACTTC
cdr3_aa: CASSTPGSNYEQYF

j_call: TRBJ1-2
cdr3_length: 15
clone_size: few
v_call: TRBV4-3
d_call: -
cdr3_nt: TGCGCCAGCAGCCAAGATCGGGGATTGGACGTTGGCTACACCTTC
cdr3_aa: CASSQDRGLDVGYTF

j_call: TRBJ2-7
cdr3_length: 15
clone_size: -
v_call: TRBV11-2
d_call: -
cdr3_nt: TGTGCCAGCAGCTTTGGCCAGGGGGGATTTTACGAGCAGTACTTC
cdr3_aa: CASSFGQGGFYEQYF

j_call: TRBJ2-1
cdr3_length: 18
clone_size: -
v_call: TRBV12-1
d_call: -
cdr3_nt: TGTGCCAGCAGCTTTGACCTAACCTCCGGGGGCTCCTACAATGAGCAGTTCTTC
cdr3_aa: CASSFDLTSGGSYNEQFF

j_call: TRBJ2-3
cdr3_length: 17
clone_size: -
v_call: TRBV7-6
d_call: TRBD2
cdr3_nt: TGTGCCAGCAGCTTAGGGTCTGGCGGGGGGGTTACAGATACGCAGTATTTT
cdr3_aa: CASSLGSGGGVTDTQYF

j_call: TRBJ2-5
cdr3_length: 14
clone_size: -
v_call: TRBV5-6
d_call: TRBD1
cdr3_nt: TGTGCCAGCAGCTTGGGGACAGGGGCGGAGACCCAGTACTTC
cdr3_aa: CASSLGTGAETQYF

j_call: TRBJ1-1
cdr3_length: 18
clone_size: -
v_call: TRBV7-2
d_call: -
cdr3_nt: TGTGCCAGCAGCTTACGCTTCCCCCGGTCTAAGAGGGCGACTGAAGCTTTCTTT
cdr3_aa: CASSLRFPRSKRATEAFF

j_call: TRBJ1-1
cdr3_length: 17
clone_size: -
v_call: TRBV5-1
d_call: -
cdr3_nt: TGCGCCAGCAGCTTGGTCTCGGCAGGGGTCATGAACACTGAAGCTTTCTTT
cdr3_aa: CASSLVSAGVMNTEAFF

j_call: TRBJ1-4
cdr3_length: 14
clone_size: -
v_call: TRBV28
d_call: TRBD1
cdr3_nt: TGTGCCAGCAGTTGGGACAGGAGTTTTGGAAAACTGTTTTTT
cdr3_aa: CASSWDRSFGKLFF

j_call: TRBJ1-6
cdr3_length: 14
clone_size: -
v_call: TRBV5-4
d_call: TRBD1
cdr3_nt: TGTGCCAGCAGGCCGGACAGGGGGCTGGGTCCCCTCCACTTT
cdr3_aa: CASRPDRGLGPLHF

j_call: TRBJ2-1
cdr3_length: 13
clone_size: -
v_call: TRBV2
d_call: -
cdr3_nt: TGTGCCAGCAGTCCAGGGTACTACAATGAGCAGTTCTTC
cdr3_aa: CASSPGYYNEQFF

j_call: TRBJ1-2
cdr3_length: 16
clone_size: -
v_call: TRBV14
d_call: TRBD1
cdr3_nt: TGTGCCAGCAGCCAACGGAGGGGGCGCTTGCTTTCTGGCTACACCTTC
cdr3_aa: CASSQRRGRLLSGYTF

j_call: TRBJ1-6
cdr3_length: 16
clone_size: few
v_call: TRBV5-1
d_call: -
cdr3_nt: TGCGCCAGCAGCTTGTCTTCTCTGAACCTCAATTCACCCCTCCACTTT
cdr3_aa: CASSLSSLNLNSPLHF

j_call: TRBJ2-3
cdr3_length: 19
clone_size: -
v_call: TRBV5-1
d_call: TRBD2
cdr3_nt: TGCGCCAGCAGCTGGGGACTGTCGGGACTACCCATCAGCACAGATACGCAGTATTTT
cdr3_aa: CASSWGLSGLPISTDTQYF

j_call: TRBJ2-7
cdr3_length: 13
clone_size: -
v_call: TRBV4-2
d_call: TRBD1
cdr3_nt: TGTGCCAGCGCCCCCGGGACAGACTACGAGCAGTACTTC
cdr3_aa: CASAPGTDYEQYF

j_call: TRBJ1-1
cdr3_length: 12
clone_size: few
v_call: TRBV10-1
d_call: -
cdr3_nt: TGCGCCACTTCCCCAGGGAACACTGAAGCTTTCTTT
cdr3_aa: CATSPGNTEAFF